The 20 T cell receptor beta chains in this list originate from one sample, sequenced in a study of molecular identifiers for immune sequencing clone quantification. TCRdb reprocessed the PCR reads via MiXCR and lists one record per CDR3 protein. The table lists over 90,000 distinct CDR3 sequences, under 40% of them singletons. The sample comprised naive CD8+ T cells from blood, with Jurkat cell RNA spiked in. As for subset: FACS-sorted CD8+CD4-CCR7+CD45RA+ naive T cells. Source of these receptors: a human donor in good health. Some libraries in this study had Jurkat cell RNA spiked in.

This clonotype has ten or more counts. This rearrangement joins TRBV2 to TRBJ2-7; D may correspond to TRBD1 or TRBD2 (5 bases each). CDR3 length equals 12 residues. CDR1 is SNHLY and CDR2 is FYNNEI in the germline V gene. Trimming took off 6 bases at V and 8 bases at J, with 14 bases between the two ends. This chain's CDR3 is CASRGEAPQQYF. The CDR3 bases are TGTGCCAGCAGGGGGGAAGCCCCTCAGCAGTACTTC.

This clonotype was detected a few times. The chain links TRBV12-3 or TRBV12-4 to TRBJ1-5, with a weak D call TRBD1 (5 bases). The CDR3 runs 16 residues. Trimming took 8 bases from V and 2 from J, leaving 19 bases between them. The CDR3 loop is CASGSPGGRGNQPQHF. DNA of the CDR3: TGTGCCAGCGGTTCCCCCGGGGGTCGGGGCAATCAGCCCCAGCATTTT.

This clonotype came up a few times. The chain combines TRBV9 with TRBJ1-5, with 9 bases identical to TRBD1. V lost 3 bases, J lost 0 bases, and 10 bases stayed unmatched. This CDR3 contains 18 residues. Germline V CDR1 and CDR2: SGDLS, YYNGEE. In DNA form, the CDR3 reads TGTGCCAGCAGCGATGGACAGGGGATCCCTTTTAGCAATCAGCCCCAGCATTTT. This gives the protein CASSDGQGIPFSNQPQHF.

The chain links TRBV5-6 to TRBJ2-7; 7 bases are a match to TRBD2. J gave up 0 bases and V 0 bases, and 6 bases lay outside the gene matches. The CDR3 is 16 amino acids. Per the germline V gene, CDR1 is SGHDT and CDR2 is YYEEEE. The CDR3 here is CASSLGIGGSSYEQYF. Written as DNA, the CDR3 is TGTGCCAGCAGCTTGGGAATCGGGGGGAGCTCCTACGAGCAGTACTTC.

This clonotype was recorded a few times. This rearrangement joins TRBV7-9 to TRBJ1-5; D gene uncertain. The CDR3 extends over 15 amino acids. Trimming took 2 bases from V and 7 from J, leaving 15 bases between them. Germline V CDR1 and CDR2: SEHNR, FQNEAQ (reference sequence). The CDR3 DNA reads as TGTGCCAGCAGCTTATCGGGGTCCCTCGGCCAGCCCCAGCATTTT. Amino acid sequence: CASSLSGSLGQPQHF.

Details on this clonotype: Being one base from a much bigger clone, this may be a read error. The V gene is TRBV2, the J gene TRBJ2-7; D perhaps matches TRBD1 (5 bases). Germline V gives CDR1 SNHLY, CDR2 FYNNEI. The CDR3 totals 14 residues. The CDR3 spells CASNPTESSHEQYF. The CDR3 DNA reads TGTGCCAGCAACCCGACAGAGAGCTCCCACGAGCAGTACTTC.

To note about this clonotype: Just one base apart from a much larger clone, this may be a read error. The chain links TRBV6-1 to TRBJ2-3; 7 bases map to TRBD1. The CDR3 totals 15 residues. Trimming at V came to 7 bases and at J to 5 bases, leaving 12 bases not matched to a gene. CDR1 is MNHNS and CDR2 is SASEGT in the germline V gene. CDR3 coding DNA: TGTGCCAGCACCCCCCCCAAGGGGGCAGGAGATACGCAGTATTTT. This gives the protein CASTPPKGAGDTQYF.

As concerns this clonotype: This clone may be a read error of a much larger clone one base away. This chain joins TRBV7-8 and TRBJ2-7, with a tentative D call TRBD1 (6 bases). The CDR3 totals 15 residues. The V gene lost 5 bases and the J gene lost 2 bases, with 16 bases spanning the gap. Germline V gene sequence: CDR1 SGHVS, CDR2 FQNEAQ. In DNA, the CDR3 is TGTGCCAGCAGCATAGAATCCAGGGGCCCCTACGAGCAGTACTTC. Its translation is CASSIESRGPYEQYF.

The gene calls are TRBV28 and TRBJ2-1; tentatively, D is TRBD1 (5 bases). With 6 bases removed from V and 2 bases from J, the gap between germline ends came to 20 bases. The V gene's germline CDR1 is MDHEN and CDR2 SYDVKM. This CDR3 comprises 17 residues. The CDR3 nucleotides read TGTGCCAGCAGGGGATTGCGACAGAAAGGCGCCTACAATGAGCAGTTCTTC. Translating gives CASRGLRQKGAYNEQFF.

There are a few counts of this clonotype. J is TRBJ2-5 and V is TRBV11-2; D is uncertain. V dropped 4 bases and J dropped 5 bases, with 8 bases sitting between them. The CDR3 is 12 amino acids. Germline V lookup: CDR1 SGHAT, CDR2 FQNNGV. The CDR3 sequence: CASSSDLETQYF. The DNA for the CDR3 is TGTGCCAGCAGCTCTGACCTTGAGACCCAGTACTTC.

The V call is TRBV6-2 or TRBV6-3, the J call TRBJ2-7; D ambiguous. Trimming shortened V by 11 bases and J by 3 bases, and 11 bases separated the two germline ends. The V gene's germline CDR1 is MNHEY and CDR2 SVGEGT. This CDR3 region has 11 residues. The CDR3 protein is CAGRIHYEQYF. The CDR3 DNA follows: TGTGCCGGCCGAATCCACTACGAGCAGTACTTC.

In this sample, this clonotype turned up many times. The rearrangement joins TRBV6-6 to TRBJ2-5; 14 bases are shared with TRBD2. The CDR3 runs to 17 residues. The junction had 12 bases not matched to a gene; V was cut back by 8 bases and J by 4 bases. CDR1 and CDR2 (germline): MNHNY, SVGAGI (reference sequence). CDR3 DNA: TGTGCCAGCTTAGGACTAGCGGGAGGCCCATCTGGAGAGACCCAGTACTTC. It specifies CASLGLAGGPSGETQYF.

CDR3 loop: CASSTQTDSYNEQFF. CDR3 nucleotides: TGTGCCAGCTCAACACAGACAGATTCCTACAATGAGCAGTTCTTC. The chain is built from TRBV18 and TRBJ2-1; TRBD1 might be the D (5 bases). V was clipped by 5 bases and J by 1 base, with 12 bases between them. Germline V gene sequence: CDR1 KGHSH, CDR2 LQKENI. The CDR3 runs 15 residues. Looking up the rest from reference TRBV18 and TRBJ2-1 gives the full variable domain: NAGVMQNPRHLVRRRGQEARLRCSPMKGHSHVYWYRQLPEEGLKFMVYLQKENIIDESGMPKERFSAEFPKEGPSILRIQQVVRGDSAAYFCASSTQTDSYNEQFFGPGTRLTVL.

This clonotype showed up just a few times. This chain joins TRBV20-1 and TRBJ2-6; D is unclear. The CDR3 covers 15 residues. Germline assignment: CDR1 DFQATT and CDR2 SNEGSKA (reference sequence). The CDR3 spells CNPGRLTSGANVLTF. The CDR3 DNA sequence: TGCAACCCCGGGCGGCTGACCTCTGGGGCCAACGTCCTGACTTTC.

CDR3 region: CASRLTSGYEQYF. The CDR3 bases are TGTGCCAGCAGGCTGACTAGCGGATACGAGCAGTACTTC. The V call is TRBV7-9, the J call TRBJ2-7; TRBD2 matches 9 bases. Germline V CDR1 and CDR2: SEHNR, FQNEAQ (reference sequence). The CDR3 contains 13 residues. The trim removed 6 bases at V and 4 bases at J, leaving 4 bases unmatched.

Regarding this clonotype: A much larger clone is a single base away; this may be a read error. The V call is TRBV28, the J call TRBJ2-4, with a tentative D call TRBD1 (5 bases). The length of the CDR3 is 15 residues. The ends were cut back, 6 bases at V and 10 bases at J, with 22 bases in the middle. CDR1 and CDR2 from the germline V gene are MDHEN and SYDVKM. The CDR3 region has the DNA TGTGCCAGCAGACCCTCAGGGCAGGTGCTCCCTATTCAGTACTTC. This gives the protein CASRPSGQVLPIQYF.

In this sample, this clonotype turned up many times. The CDR3 sequence is CASSLWTADTQYF. CDR3 coding DNA: TGTGCCAGCAGCCTCTGGACAGCAGATACGCAGTATTTT. The chain couples TRBV7-9 to TRBJ2-3; D is perhaps TRBD1 (6 bases). Germline loops: CDR1 SEHNR, CDR2 FQNEAQ (reference sequence). V gave up 5 bases and J gave up 4 bases, with 10 bases separating them. The CDR3 runs to 13 residues. Based on the CDR3 plus reference TRBV7-9 and TRBJ2-3, the full variable domain is DTGVSQNPRHKITKRGQNVTFRCDPISEHNRLYWYRQTLGQGPEFLTYFQNEAQLEKSRLLSDRFSAERPKGSFSTLEIQRTEQGDSAMYLCASSLWTADTQYFGPGTRLTVL.

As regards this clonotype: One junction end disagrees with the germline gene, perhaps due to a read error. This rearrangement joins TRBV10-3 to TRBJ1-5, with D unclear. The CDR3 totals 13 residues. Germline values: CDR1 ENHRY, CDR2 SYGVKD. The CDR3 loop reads CAISEAINQPQQF. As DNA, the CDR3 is TGTGCCATCAGTGAAGCAATTAATCAGCCCCAGCAATTT.

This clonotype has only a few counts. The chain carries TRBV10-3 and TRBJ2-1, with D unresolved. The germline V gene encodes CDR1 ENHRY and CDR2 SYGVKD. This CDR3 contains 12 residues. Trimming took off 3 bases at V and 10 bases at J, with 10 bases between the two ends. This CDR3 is CAISEEYWEQFF. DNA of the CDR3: TGTGCCATCAGTGAAGAGTATTGGGAGCAGTTCTTC.

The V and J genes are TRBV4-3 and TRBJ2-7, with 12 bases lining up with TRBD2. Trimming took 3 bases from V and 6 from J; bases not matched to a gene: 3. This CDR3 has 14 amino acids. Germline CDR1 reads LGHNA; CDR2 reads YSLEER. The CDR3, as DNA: TGCGCCAGCAGCCAGGCACTAGCGGGAGGCGAGCAGTACTTC. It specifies CASSQALAGGEQYF.